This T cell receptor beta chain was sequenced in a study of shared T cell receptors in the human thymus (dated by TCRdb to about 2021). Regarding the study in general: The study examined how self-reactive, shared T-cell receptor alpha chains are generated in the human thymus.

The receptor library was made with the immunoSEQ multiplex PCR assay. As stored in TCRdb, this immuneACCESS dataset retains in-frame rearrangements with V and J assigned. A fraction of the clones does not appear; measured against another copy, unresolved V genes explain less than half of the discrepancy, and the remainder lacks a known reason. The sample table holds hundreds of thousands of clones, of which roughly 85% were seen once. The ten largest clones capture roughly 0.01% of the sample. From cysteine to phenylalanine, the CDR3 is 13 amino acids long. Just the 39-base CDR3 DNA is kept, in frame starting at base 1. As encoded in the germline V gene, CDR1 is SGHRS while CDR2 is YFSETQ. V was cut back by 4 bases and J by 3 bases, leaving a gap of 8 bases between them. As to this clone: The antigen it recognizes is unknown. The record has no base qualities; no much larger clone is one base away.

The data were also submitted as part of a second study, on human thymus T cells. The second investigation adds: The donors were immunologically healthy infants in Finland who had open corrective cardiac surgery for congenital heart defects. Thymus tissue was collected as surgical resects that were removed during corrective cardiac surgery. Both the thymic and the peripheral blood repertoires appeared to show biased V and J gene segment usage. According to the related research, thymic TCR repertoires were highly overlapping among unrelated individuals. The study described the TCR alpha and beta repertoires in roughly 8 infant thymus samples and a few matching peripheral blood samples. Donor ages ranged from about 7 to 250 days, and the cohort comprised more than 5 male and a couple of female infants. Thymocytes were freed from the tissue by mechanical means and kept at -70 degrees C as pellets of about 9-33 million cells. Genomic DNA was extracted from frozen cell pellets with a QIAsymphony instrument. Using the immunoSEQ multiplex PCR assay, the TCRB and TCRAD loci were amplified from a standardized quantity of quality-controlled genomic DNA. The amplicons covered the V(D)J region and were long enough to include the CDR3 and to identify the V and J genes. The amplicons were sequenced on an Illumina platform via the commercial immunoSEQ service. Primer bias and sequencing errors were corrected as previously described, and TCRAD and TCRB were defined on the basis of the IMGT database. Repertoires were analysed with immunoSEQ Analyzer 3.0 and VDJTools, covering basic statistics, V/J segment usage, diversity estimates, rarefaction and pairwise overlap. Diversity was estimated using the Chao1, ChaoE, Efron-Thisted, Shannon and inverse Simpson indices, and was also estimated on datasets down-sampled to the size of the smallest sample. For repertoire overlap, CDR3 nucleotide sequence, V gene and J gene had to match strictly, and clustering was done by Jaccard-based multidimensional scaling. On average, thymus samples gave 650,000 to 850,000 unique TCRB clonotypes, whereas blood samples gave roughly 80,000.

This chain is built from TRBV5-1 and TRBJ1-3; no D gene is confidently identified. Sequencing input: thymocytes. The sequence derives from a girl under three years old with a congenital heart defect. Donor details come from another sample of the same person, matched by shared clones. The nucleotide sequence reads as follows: TGCGCCAGCAGCCCCCGGGGTGGAAACACCATATATTTT. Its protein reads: CASSPRGGNTIYF.